This TCR beta chain was recovered during a study of blood T cell repertoires in COVID-19. For the study at large: Some COVID-19 samples were acute and others convalescent; all came from the United States, Italy and Spain. In each case, the material was cDNA or gDNA derived from T cells, B-cell-depleted T cells, or PBMCs.

The junction had 6 bases not matched to a gene; V was cut back by 5 bases and J by 8 bases. Per the germline V gene, CDR1 is SEHNR and CDR2 is FQNEAQ (reference sequence). The CDR3 consists of 14 residues. As handled by the study authors: Reference gene primer amplification gave nucleated cell count estimates. Some clones are missing from TCRdb's copy, which holds only in-frame ones; the method was immunoSEQ multiplex PCR. V and J calls and clone size are as listed in that table; D and trimming were resolved from the DNA. The sample comprises approximately 390,000 clones, about 87% of which are singletons, and 2.3% rests with the top ten. Seattle patients were enrolled during active infection and followed longitudinally.

Sequencing was performed on peripheral blood. The source is a woman aged 60-75 years with COVID-19, enrolled during active disease. The chain employs TRBV7-9 and TRBJ1-4; 9 bases agree with TRBD1. The CDR3 coding sequence is TGTGCCAGCAGCCCTTGGACAGGGGAGGAAAAACTGTTTTTT. Translation gives CASSPWTGEEKLFF.